This T cell receptor beta chain was recovered during a study of CD8+CD57+ T cells in acquired aplastic anemia. Background on the study: Recorded DNA amounts for sorted CD4+ and CD8+ cells had an average of approximately 2.9 ug.

The patients chosen for sequencing had shown expansion of CD8+CD57+ cells (detected by flow cytometry). Severe acquired aplastic anemia was present in every patient. The V gene lost 7 bases and the J gene lost 5 bases, with 12 bases spanning the gap. This CDR3 spans 13 amino acids. The template for TCR beta VDJ and CDR3 sequence profiling was genomic DNA. Each CDR3 protein gets one entry after TCRdb re-called the reads with MiXCR. The table records 100,000 to 150,000 distinct CDR3 sequences, 55% to 60% of them present only once. This clonotype was counted ten times or more. This sequence originates from a human donor with aplastic anemia. Sequencing was performed on sorted CD4+, CD8+, or CD8+CD57+ T cells (not recorded which) from PBMCs. The rearrangement links TRBV12-3 or TRBV12-4 to TRBJ1-5; D unresolved. The CDR3 region is CASTQGGDQPQHF. The CDR3 DNA follows: TGTGCCAGCACCCAAGGAGGAGATCAGCCCCAGCATTTT.